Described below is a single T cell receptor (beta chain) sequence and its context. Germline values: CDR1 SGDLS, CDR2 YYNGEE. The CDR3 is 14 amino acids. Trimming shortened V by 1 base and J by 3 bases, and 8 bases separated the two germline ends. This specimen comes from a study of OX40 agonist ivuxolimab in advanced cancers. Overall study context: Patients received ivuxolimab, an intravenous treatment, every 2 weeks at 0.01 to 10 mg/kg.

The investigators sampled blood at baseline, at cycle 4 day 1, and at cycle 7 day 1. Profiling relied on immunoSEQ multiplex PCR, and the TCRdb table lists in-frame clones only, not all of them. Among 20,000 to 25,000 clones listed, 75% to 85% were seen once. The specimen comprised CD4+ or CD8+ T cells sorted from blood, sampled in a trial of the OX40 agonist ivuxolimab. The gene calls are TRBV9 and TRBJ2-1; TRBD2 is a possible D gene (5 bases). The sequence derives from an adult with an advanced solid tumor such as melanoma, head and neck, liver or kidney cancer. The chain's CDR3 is CASSVRTDYNEQFF. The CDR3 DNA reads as TGTGCCAGCAGCGTAAGGACTGACTACAATGAGCAGTTCTTC.